Shown below are 28 T cell receptor beta chains from a single sample sequenced in a study of blood T cell repertoires in COVID-19. TCRdb's copy holds only in-frame clones and misses some; the assay was immunoSEQ multiplex PCR. Here the sample spans tens of thousands of clones, about 88% being singletons. Sequencing was performed on peripheral blood. These receptors were obtained from a man between 50 and 59 years old in a cohort sampled during active COVID-19.

This clone was recorded at least ten times. This chain links TRBV27 with TRBJ2-3; 10 positions agree with TRBD2. V lost 6 bases to trimming and J lost 0 bases; unmatched junction nucleotides: 6. The CDR3 consists of 16 residues. Germline V gene data show CDR1 as MNHEY and CDR2 as SMNVEV (reference sequence). The CDR3 coding sequence is TGTGCCAGCAGCAGCGGGGGGGCCTTTAGCACAGATACGCAGTATTTT. This encodes CASSSGGAFSTDTQYF.

The chain recombines TRBV30 with TRBJ1-2; TRBD1 matches 9 bases. This CDR3 is built from 14 residues. The junction had 9 bases not matched to a gene; V was cut back by 8 bases and J by 2 bases. Germline V gives CDR1 GTSNPN, CDR2 SVGIG (reference sequence). The CDR3 protein is CAERKQGANYGYTF. CDR3 bases: TGTGCCGAGAGAAAACAGGGGGCGAACTATGGCTACACCTTC.

The V and J genes are TRBV6-2 or TRBV6-3 and TRBJ2-4, with D perhaps TRBD1 (5 bases). V lost 6 bases and J 7 bases, leaving 10 bases between the germline ends. Looked up from germline, CDR1 is MNHEY and CDR2 is SVGEGT. The CDR3 covers 12 residues. CDR3 sequence reads: CASSGQSNIQYF. CDR3 nucleotides: TGTGCCAGCAGCGGACAAAGTAACATTCAGTACTTC.

The chain uses TRBV6-5 and TRBJ2-2, with 10 bases fitting TRBD1. The CDR3 is 15 residues long. Trimming removed 2 bases from V and 9 bases from J; junction bases left unmatched: 6. Germline values: CDR1 MNHEY, CDR2 SVGAGI. The CDR3 protein is CASSYGTGVPRELFF. The CDR3 bases are TGTGCCAGCAGTTACGGGACAGGGGTTCCTAGGGAGCTGTTTTTT.

The rearrangement links TRBV4-3 to TRBJ2-2, with TRBD1 identical over 9 bases. V shed 3 bases and J 1 base; nucleotides not matched to a gene: 6. Germline-derived CDR1 and CDR2 are LGHNA and YSLEER. The CDR3 runs 17 residues. The CDR3 bases are TGCGCCAGCAGCCACCCTCAGGACAGGGGGAACACCGGGGAGCTGTTTTTT. Translated: CASSHPQDRGNTGELFF.

This CDR3 reads CASSQERDTGELFF. The CDR3 coding sequence is TGTGCCAGCAGCCAAGAGCGGGACACCGGGGAGCTGTTTTTT. The chain is built from TRBV3-1 (or the pseudogene TRBV3-2) and TRBJ2-2; the D gene is possibly TRBD2 (5 bases). The CDR3 loop spans 14 amino acids. The V gene's germline CDR1 is LGHDT and CDR2 YNNKEL (reference sequence). The V end lost 0 bases, the J end lost 3 bases, and 5 bases lay between the germline ends.

The chain carries TRBV9 and TRBJ2-1, with D tentatively TRBD2 (6 bases). The V end was cut by 0 bases, the J end by 10 bases, with 20 bases between. This CDR3 is 16 amino acids long. Germline V gene lookup returns CDR1 SGDLS and CDR2 YYNGEE. The CDR3 bases are TGTGCCAGCAGCGTAGCGGGCGGGAACGCACAGATCGAGCAGTTCTTC. Its translation: CASSVAGGNAQIEQFF.

The chain links TRBV25-1 to TRBJ1-1; D perhaps matches TRBD1 (5 bases). The V and J ends lost 3 bases and 8 bases respectively, with 10 bases between them. Germline-derived CDR1 and CDR2 are MGHDK and SYGVNS. This CDR3 has 12 residues. CDR3 nucleotide sequence: TGTGCCAGCAGTGAGCTCTCAGGGGAAGCTTTCTTT. Protein product: CASSELSGEAFF.

The genes are TRBV4-1 and TRBJ2-7; the D gene is possibly TRBD2 (5 bases). The CDR3 totals 18 residues. The V gene's germline CDR1 is MGHRA and CDR2 YSYEKL. Trimming removed 0 bases at V and 5 bases at J, with 23 bases between. CDR3 in amino acids: CASSQEGSGLLGHHEQYF. The CDR3 region has the DNA TGCGCCAGCAGCCAAGAAGGCTCAGGACTTTTGGGCCACCACGAGCAGTACTTC.

The chain has TRBV18 and TRBJ2-7, with 11 bases fitting TRBD2. V lost 8 bases and J lost 5; bases outside the gene matches: 14. There are 16 residues in the CDR3. Germline-derived CDR1 and CDR2 are KGHSH and LQKENI. The CDR3 bases are TGTGCCAGCCCTTTAGGGGCTAGCGGGGGGCCGGACGAGCAGTACGTC. Translation: CASPLGASGGPDEQYV.

This chain uses TRBV11-2 with TRBJ2-5; TRBD1 aligns across 10 bases. The CDR3 has 13 residues. J gave up 4 bases and V 6 bases, and 2 bases lay outside the gene matches. Per the germline V gene, CDR1 is SGHAT and CDR2 is FQNNGV. The CDR3 nucleotides are TGTGCCAGCAGAGGGGACAGGGGAGAGACCCAGTACTTC. Translation gives CASRGDRGETQYF.

The rearrangement joins TRBV19 to TRBJ1-1, with 11 bases that match TRBD1. The trim removed 8 bases at V and 1 base at J, leaving 6 bases unmatched. Germline V gene lookup returns CDR1 LNHDA and CDR2 SQIVND (reference sequence). The CDR3 length is 15 residues. The CDR3: CASLDRGLGNTEAFF. Here the CDR3 DNA reads TGTGCCAGTTTGGACAGGGGGCTAGGGAACACTGAAGCTTTCTTT.

This chain joins TRBV2 and TRBJ1-1; a weak D match, TRBD1 (5 bases). The CDR3 sequence is 14 residues long. Germline loops: CDR1 SNHLY, CDR2 FYNNEI. Deletions cut 4 bases from V and 1 base from J, with 10 bases between. The CDR3 DNA sequence: TGTGCCAGCAGTGGTCAGGGCCGGAACACTGAAGCTTTCTTT. It specifies CASSGQGRNTEAFF.

The rearrangement uses TRBV24-1 and TRBJ2-5; a possible D gene is TRBD1 (5 bases). The germline V and J ends were trimmed by 5 bases and 4 bases, with 13 bases remaining between them. The germline V gene has CDR1 KGHDR and CDR2 SFDVKD. The CDR3 runs 14 residues. DNA for the CDR3: TGTGCCACCAGTGGAGGCAGGGTAGCAGAGACCCAGTACTTC. Translation gives CATSGGRVAETQYF.

The count of this clone is one. The rearrangement links TRBV9 to TRBJ1-1; TRBD1 might be the D (6 bases). CDR3 length: 14 residues. The germline CDR1 and CDR2 sequences are SGDLS and YYNGEE. With 2 bases removed from V and 5 bases from J, the gap between germline ends came to 13 bases. CDR3 sequence reads: CASSVAAGATEAFF. CDR3 bases: TGTGCCAGCAGCGTGGCGGCGGGGGCAACTGAAGCTTTCTTT.

The chain combines TRBV6-1 with TRBJ2-1, with 7 positions matching TRBD1. CDR3 length: 15 amino acids. Losses at the gene ends were 2 bases for V and 5 bases for J; bases not matched to a gene: 6. CDR1 is MNHNS and CDR2 is SASEGT in the germline V gene. CDR3: CASSEPGQYHNEQFF. The CDR3 nucleotides are TGTGCCAGCAGTGAACCGGGACAGTACCACAATGAGCAGTTCTTC.

This chain uses TRBV6-2 or TRBV6-3 with TRBJ2-7; possible D gene TRBD2, 6 bases. CDR1 and CDR2 from the germline V gene are MNHEY and SVGEGT. The V end lost 5 bases, the J end lost 0 bases, and 11 bases lay between the germline ends. This CDR3 contains 14 residues. CDR3 amino acids: CASSKLAHSYEQYF. CDR3 nucleotides: TGTGCCAGCAGTAAACTAGCCCACTCCTACGAGCAGTACTTC.

The sample holds one count of this clone. V and J are TRBV5-4 and TRBJ1-4; 7 positions agree with TRBD1. The ends lost 1 base at V and 8 bases at J; junction bases unmatched: 5. The CDR3 loop spans 14 amino acids. Germline-derived CDR1 and CDR2 are SGHNT and YYREEE (reference sequence). CDR3 region: CASSLRGQREKLFF. The CDR3 nucleotides are TGTGCCAGCAGCTTGAGGGGACAGAGGGAAAAACTGTTTTTT.

V is TRBV5-6 and J is TRBJ1-3; D is uncertain. This CDR3 contains 16 residues. CDR1 and CDR2 from the germline V gene are SGHDT and YYEEEE. V was trimmed by 1 base and J by 0 bases, leaving 11 bases between them. The CDR3 DNA follows: TGTGCCAGCAGCTTGTTCGGTATCCTCTCTGGAAACACCATATATTTT. Protein: CASSLFGILSGNTIYF.

The V gene is TRBV7-2, the J gene TRBJ1-4, with D hard to call. The CDR3 loop spans 14 amino acids. Trimming pared 5 bases from V and 0 bases from J, leaving 7 bases between. Germline lookup yields CDR1 SGHTA and CDR2 FQGNSA. CDR3 coding DNA: TGTGCCAGCAGCCGGAGGGCAACTAATGAAAAACTGTTTTTT. It codes for CASSRRATNEKLFF.

About this clone itself: The junction differs from germline at one of its ends, possibly a read error. The chain has TRBV19 and TRBJ1-3, with 11 bases fitting TRBD1. The CDR3 contains 13 residues. From germline, CDR1 is LNHDA and CDR2 SQIVND (reference sequence). DNA for the CDR3: TGTGCCAGTATTGGGACCGGGACAGGGGGACGGGATTTT. Translated: CASIGTGTGGRDF.

J is TRBJ2-6 and V is TRBV7-2, with 9 bases lining up with TRBD1. This CDR3 comprises 17 residues. Germline trimming cut 5 bases from V and 3 bases from J; bases unmatched to any gene: 8. From germline, CDR1 is SGHTA and CDR2 FQGNSA. CDR3 amino acids: CASSPGQGALGANVLTF. In DNA form, the CDR3 reads TGTGCCAGCAGCCCGGGACAGGGAGCCCTTGGGGCCAACGTCCTGACTTTC. The complete variable domain, with remaining parts taken from reference TRBV7-2 and TRBJ2-6, reads GAGVSQSPSNKVTEKGKDVELRCDPISGHTALYWYRQSLGQGLEFLIYFQGNSAPDKSGLPSDRFSAERTGGSVSTLTIQRTQQEDSAVYLCASSPGQGALGANVLTFGAGSRLTVL.

The chain couples TRBV11-3 to TRBJ2-1; D unresolved. Between the trimmed V and J ends, which lost 2 bases and 0 bases, there was a span of 8 bases. CDR3 length: 15 residues. Germline loops: CDR1 SGHNT, CDR2 YENEEA. CDR3 loop: CASSLSRGSYNEQFF. The CDR3 DNA is TGTGCCAGCAGCTTATCTCGCGGCTCCTACAATGAGCAGTTCTTC.

Here the CDR3 DNA reads TGTGCCAGCTCCAGACAGGGCCTAAATAATTCACCCCTCCACTTT. This translates into CASSRQGLNNSPLHF. V gene TRBV2 combines with J gene TRBJ1-6; 7 nucleotides align to TRBD1. The CDR3 runs 15 residues. With 8 bases clipped from V and 5 bases from J, the junction kept 9 bases outside the gene matches. In germline, CDR1 is SNHLY, CDR2 FYNNEI.

This chain uses TRBV4-2 with TRBJ2-7; the match to TRBD2 covers 8 bases. Per the germline V gene, CDR1 is LGHNA and CDR2 is YNFKEQ. This CDR3 has 13 residues. J gave up 3 bases and V 4 bases, and 2 bases lay outside the gene matches. The CDR3, as DNA: TGTGCCAGCAGCCCCCGGGGGGGCTACGAGCAGTACGTC. It translates to CASSPRGGYEQYV.

This chain uses TRBV10-3 with TRBJ2-7; 9 nucleotides agree with TRBD1. CDR1 and CDR2 (germline): ENHRY, SYGVKD. Unmatched junction bases numbered 13, after V lost 6 bases and J lost 7 bases. This CDR3 has 15 residues. The chain's CDR3 is CAISPLTGGEGEQYF. The CDR3 region has the DNA TGTGCCATCAGCCCCTTAACAGGGGGCGAAGGAGAGCAGTACTTC.

The count of this clone is one. V is TRBV18 and J is TRBJ1-2; D gene ambiguous. The length of the CDR3 is 13 residues. V lost 0 bases and J lost 6, with 8 bases in between. Germline CDR1 reads KGHSH; CDR2 reads LQKENI. CDR3 loop: CASSPPGGDGYTF. DNA of the CDR3: TGTGCCAGCTCACCACCGGGCGGGGATGGCTACACCTTC.

This clone was counted between two and nine times. The V gene is TRBV28, the J gene TRBJ2-3; 10 bases fit TRBD2. This CDR3 has 16 amino acids. The trim removed 6 bases at V and 2 bases at J, leaving 8 bases unmatched. Germline V gene sequence: CDR1 MDHEN, CDR2 SYDVKM. CDR3 sequence reads: CASSPTSGAPTDTQYF. The CDR3 nucleotides read TGTGCCAGCAGCCCTACTAGCGGGGCTCCCACAGATACGCAGTATTTT.